The 21 T cell receptor beta chains below were found in one sample sequenced in a study of glioma-infiltrating T cells. TCR alpha and beta CDR3 regions were amplified from RNA using iRepertoire nested multiplex PCR. TCRdb redid the calling of the multiplex PCR reads with MiXCR, one entry per CDR3 protein. This sample has some 93,000 distinct CDR3 sequences, with 35% to 50% found just once. Sequencing was performed on glioma tissue, nonneoplastic brain tissue, or PBMCs (not recorded which). The receptors stem from a human donor with low-grade glioma or glioblastoma, undergoing nonglioma brain surgery, or in good health (not recorded which).

There are a few counts of this clonotype. This may arise from a read error, as a much more abundant clone is one base away. The conserved closing phenylalanine or tryptophan is absent in this CDR3, likely reflecting a read error. This chain links TRBV10-3 with TRBJ2-3; no firm D call. CDR1 is ENHRY, CDR2 SYGVKD, per germline. The CDR3 runs to 13 residues. The V end lost 2 bases, the J end lost 0 bases, and 3 bases lay between the germline ends. CDR3 region: CAISERSTDTQYL. The CDR3 DNA follows: TGTGCCATCAGTGAGAGGAGCACAGATACGCAGTATCTT.

Concerning this clonotype: This could be a read error, since a much larger clone is one nucleotide away. Since the CDR3 does not end with the conserved phenylalanine or tryptophan, this likely comes from a read error. The V call is TRBV2, the J call TRBJ2-3, with a tentative D call TRBD2 (6 bases). The CDR3 runs to 17 residues. CDR1 is SNHLY and CDR2 is FYNNEI in the germline V gene. Trimming removed 6 bases at V and 5 bases at J, with 24 bases between. The CDR3 loop is CASSPRGEVIPGDTQYS. CDR3 in DNA: TGTGCCAGCAGCCCTCGCGGGGAAGTCATACCGGGAGATACGCAGTATTCT.

In this sample, this clonotype turned up many times. The chain recombines TRBV11-2 with TRBJ1-2; TRBD1 matches at 9 bases. This CDR3 spans 17 amino acids. Germline lookup yields CDR1 SGHAT and CDR2 FQNNGV. V dropped 3 bases and J dropped 6; count of bases not matched to a gene: 14. This CDR3 reads CASSFLLYGQGKNGYTF. The CDR3 DNA reads TGTGCCAGCAGCTTTCTCCTCTACGGACAGGGGAAAAATGGCTACACCTTC.

The gene calls are TRBV5-6 and TRBJ2-5; the D gene could be TRBD1 or TRBD2 (6 bases each). Deletions cut 4 bases from V and 5 bases from J, with 12 bases between. Germline V gene sequence: CDR1 SGHDT, CDR2 YYEEEE. The CDR3 length is 13 residues. The CDR3 nucleotides are TGTGCCAGCAGCCCGGACAGCGGGGAGACCCAGTACTTC. Its translation: CASSPDSGETQYF. The complete variable domain, with remaining parts taken from reference TRBV5-6 and TRBJ2-5, reads DAGVTQSPTHLIKTRGQQVTLRCSPKSGHDTVSWYQQALGQGPQFIFQYYEEEERQRGNFPDRFSGHQFPNYSSELNVNALLLGDSALYLCASSPDSGETQYFGPGTRLLVL.

Note on this clonotype: Compared with germline, one end of the junction differs, possibly owing to a read error. The gene calls are TRBV28 and TRBJ1-1; 7 nucleotides line up with TRBD1. Germline CDR1 MDHEN, CDR2 SYDVKM. The CDR3 consists of 15 residues. The CDR3, as DNA: TGTGCCAGCAGTTTACGGGGACAGATGAACACTAAAGCTTTCTTT. This gives the protein CASSLRGQMNTKAFF.

V and J are TRBV20-1 and TRBJ2-1; 13 nucleotides align to TRBD2. The last part of the DNA fits TRBJ2-7 better; the J call may be wrong. Germline CDR1 and CDR2: DFQATT and SNEGSKA (reference sequence). The CDR3 runs to 14 residues. The CDR3: CSAGTSGAYNKQYF. The CDR3 coding sequence is TGCAGTGCCGGGACTAGCGGGGCGTACAATAAGCAGTACTTC.

The rearrangement links TRBV6-2 or TRBV6-3 to TRBJ2-7; 10 bases map to TRBD1. V was clipped by 5 bases and J by 3 bases; unmatched bases: 10. This CDR3 is 16 amino acids long. The germline gives CDR1 MNHEY, CDR2 SVGEGT. The CDR3 loop is CASSHYTGTGVYEQYF. In nucleotides, the CDR3 is TGTGCCAGCAGTCATTACACTGGGACAGGGGTCTACGAGCAGTACTTC.

This clonotype was seen repeatedly, ten times or more. The chain employs TRBV6-5 and TRBJ2-2; D not certain. V was clipped by 2 bases and J by 0 bases, with 7 bases between them. The CDR3 covers 15 residues. Per the germline V gene, CDR1 is MNHEY and CDR2 is SVGAGI. CDR3: CASSYESTNTGELFF. The CDR3 bases are TGTGCCAGCAGTTACGAGTCAACGAACACCGGGGAGCTGTTTTTT.

This clonotype occurred many times. The V gene is TRBV2, the J gene TRBJ2-7, with unresolved D. CDR3 length equals 12 residues. The V gene's germline CDR1 is SNHLY and CDR2 FYNNEI. Trimming stripped 10 bases from V and 2 bases from J, with 12 bases between. The CDR3 DNA reads TGTGCCACGAAAAGTTACACCTACGAGCAGTACTTC. Protein sequence: CATKSYTYEQYF.

This clonotype was observed at least ten times. The genes are TRBV5-1 and TRBJ2-1, with 12 bases that match TRBD2. The CDR3 extends over 16 amino acids. Germline V gene sequence: CDR1 SGHRS, CDR2 YFSETQ. V lost 1 base to trimming and J lost 8 bases; unmatched junction nucleotides: 7. CDR3 bases: TGCGCCAGCAGCTTGTTGCTAGCGGGAGGGCCGGATGAGCAGTTCTTC. Its protein product is CASSLLLAGGPDEQFF.

This clonotype was recorded only once. The CDR3 spells CASQWYGRPYEQYF. CDR3 DNA sequence: TGTGCCAGCCAGTGGTACGGTCGCCCCTACGAGCAGTACTTC. V and J are TRBV27 and TRBJ2-7; D is ambiguous. Trimming cost V 8 bases and J 2 bases, with 16 bases left between them. CDR1 and CDR2 from the germline V gene are MNHEY and SMNVEV (reference sequence). The CDR3 consists of 14 residues.

This clonotype was picked up many times. The V and J genes are TRBV14 and TRBJ2-3; TRBD2 agrees at 11 bases. This CDR3 has 16 residues. CDR1 SGHDN and CDR2 FVKESK come from the germline V gene. V shed 1 base and J 4 bases; nucleotides not matched to a gene: 4. The CDR3 DNA sequence: TGTGCCAGCAGCCAAGGGACACTAGCGGGAGCAGATACGCAGTATTTT. Its translation is CASSQGTLAGADTQYF.

The J gene is TRBJ1-1, the V gene TRBV29-1; 9 bases align to TRBD1. The germline V gene encodes CDR1 SQVTM and CDR2 ANQGSEA. CDR3 length: 16 residues. V was pared by 2 bases and J by 1 base, with 8 bases of the junction left unmatched. CDR3 DNA: TGCAGCGTTGAACCCCGACAGGGGGTAAAGAACACTGAAGCTTTCTTT. This encodes CSVEPRQGVKNTEAFF.

This clonotype has at least ten counts. The rearrangement uses TRBV6-1 and TRBJ2-5; 7 positions agree with TRBD2. V was pared by 5 bases and J by 3 bases, with 3 bases of the junction left unmatched. The CDR3 has 13 amino acids. Germline V gene sequence: CDR1 MNHNS, CDR2 SASEGT. This CDR3 reads CASSYAGEETQYF. CDR3 DNA sequence: TGTGCCAGCAGTTACGCGGGAGAAGAGACCCAGTACTTC.

This clonotype was observed many times. The chain joins TRBV11-2 to TRBJ2-2; perhaps TRBD2 as D (5 bases). The CDR3 has 15 residues. The germline V and J ends were trimmed by 5 bases and 0 bases, with 10 bases remaining between them. Germline CDR1 and CDR2: SGHAT and FQNNGV. The CDR3 protein is CASSPLRANTGELFF. Written as DNA, the CDR3 is TGTGCCAGCAGCCCCTTGCGGGCGAACACCGGGGAGCTGTTTTTT. Supplemented by reference TRBV11-2 and TRBJ2-2, the full variable domain reads EAGVAQSPRYKIIEKRQSVAFWCNPISGHATLYWYQQILGQGPKLLIQFQNNGVVDDSQLPKDRFSAERLKGVDSTLKIQPAKLEDSAVYLCASSPLRANTGELFFGEGSRLTVL.

V usage is TRBV29-1 and J usage is TRBJ2-1; 7 positions agree with TRBD2. The CDR3 is 16 amino acids. Germline-derived CDR1 and CDR2 are SQVTM and ANQGSEA. V lost 4 bases, J lost 8 bases, and 17 bases stayed unmatched. This chain's CDR3 is CSVVGGSGRTGDEQFF. Here the CDR3 DNA reads TGCAGCGTTGTAGGCGGGAGCGGACGAACGGGCGATGAGCAGTTCTTC.

The table lists this clonotype with many counts. The V and J genes are TRBV6-2 or TRBV6-3 and TRBJ2-7; TRBD2 matches 11 bases. V gave up 4 bases and J gave up 7 bases; unmatched junction bases: 18. Looked up from germline, CDR1 is MNHEY and CDR2 is SVGEGT. The CDR3 sequence is 18 residues long. In DNA form, the CDR3 reads TGTGCCAGCAGTTTCCTAGCGGGAGGACCGAAAGACATTTTGGAGCAGTACTTC. Translating it yields CASSFLAGGPKDILEQYF.

This clonotype came up many times. The V gene is TRBV6-1, the J gene TRBJ2-7; TRBD1 matches 7 bases. The germline CDR1 and CDR2 sequences are MNHNS and SASEGT. The CDR3 contains 14 residues. The V gene end was trimmed by 9 bases and the J gene end by 1 base; junction bases not matched to a gene: 9. CDR3 residues: CASSPRQGSYEQYF. CDR3 coding DNA: TGTGCCAGTAGTCCGAGACAGGGATCCTACGAGCAGTACTTC.

This clonotype was observed at least ten times. The gene calls are TRBV6-4 and TRBJ2-3, with D perhaps assigned TRBD1 or TRBD2 (5 bases each). Trimming stripped 4 bases from V and 4 bases from J, with 15 bases between. Germline CDR1 reads MRHNA; CDR2 reads SNTAGT. The CDR3 sequence is 15 residues long. The CDR3 loop reads CASSAGTQGADTQYF. CDR3 bases: TGTGCCAGCAGTGCCGGGACCCAGGGAGCAGATACGCAGTATTTT.

This clonotype was counted ten times or more. The gene calls are TRBV20-1 and TRBJ2-7, with D perhaps TRBD2 (6 bases). The CDR3 has 14 residues. CDR1 is DFQATT and CDR2 is SNEGSKA in the germline V gene (reference sequence). V was trimmed by 6 bases and J by 5 bases, leaving 20 bases between them. Written as DNA, the CDR3 is TGCAGTGCGCGGGGATTGGGGGTCAGCGACGAGCAGTACTTC. This sequence encodes CSARGLGVSDEQYF.

The chain employs TRBV7-3 and TRBJ2-1, with D possibly TRBD2 on 5 matching bases. The V gene lost 2 bases and the J gene lost 3 bases, with 20 bases spanning the gap. The CDR3 runs to 18 residues. Per germline, CDR1 SGHTA and CDR2 FQGTGA. The DNA of the CDR3 is TGTGCCAGCAGCTTATACCCTCGACTAACGGACGGCTACAATGAGCAGTTCTTC. This translates into CASSLYPRLTDGYNEQFF.